This T cell receptor beta chain was captured in a study of blood T cell repertoires in COVID-19. Across the whole study: Samples representing acute and convalescent COVID-19 were sourced from the United States, Italy and Spain.

Source study methods: Using reference gene primer amplification, nucleated cell counts were estimated. Assay used: immunoSEQ multiplex PCR; TCRdb lists only in-frame clones, some missing. That table furnishes V, J and clone size, whereas the DNA furnished D and trimming. Here the sample spans about 160,000 clones, about 80% being singletons. Germline V lookup: CDR1 MNHEY, CDR2 SVGAGI. CDR3 length equals 14 residues. V lost 2 bases and J lost 7, with 13 bases in between. V is TRBV6-5 and J is TRBJ2-3; no reliable D call. The origin of this receptor is a woman aged 80 or over with acute or convalescent COVID-19. Specimen: peripheral blood. The CDR3 sequence is CASSYKAVANTQYF. DNA for the CDR3: TGTGCCAGCAGTTACAAGGCGGTTGCGAATACGCAGTATTTT.